The 25 T cell receptor beta chains below all came from one sample that was sequenced in a study of CD8+ T cells in alopecia areata. RNA, once extracted, was reverse transcribed into cDNA for use as the sequencing template. Sequencing used immunoSEQ multiplex PCR; TCRdb keeps in-frame clones, though not all of them. The sample lists some 190,000 clones, roughly 66% seen once, with roughly 1.2% in the top ten. Specified treatment: oral pan-JAK inhibitor, 5-10 mg twice daily. This specimen consisted of CD4+ T cells sorted from blood, obtained at approximately week 42, from a patient treated with tofacitinib. The receptors shown here come from a human donor with alopecia areata.

There are a few counts of this clone. The chain couples TRBV5-1 to TRBJ1-1; D is uncertain. CDR3 size: 14 residues. CDR1 is SGHRS and CDR2 is YFSETQ in the germline V gene. The V and J ends lost 6 bases and 2 bases respectively, with 14 bases between them. The chain's CDR3 is CASTEQPTNTEAFF. The CDR3 DNA reads TGCGCCAGCACGGAACAGCCAACCAACACTGAAGCTTTCTTT.

CDR3 amino acids: CASSQDPLAGGNTDTQYF. In DNA form, the CDR3 reads TGCGCCAGCAGCCAAGACCCCCTAGCGGGGGGGAACACAGATACGCAGTATTTT. The J gene is TRBJ2-3, the V gene TRBV4-3; 12 positions match TRBD2. CDR1 LGHNA and CDR2 YSLEER come from the germline V gene. The CDR3 sequence is 18 residues long. The J segment lost 2 bases and the V segment lost 0 bases, leaving 6 bases of the junction unmatched.

This clone occurred once. The chain combines TRBV30 with TRBJ2-3; D may be TRBD1 (6 bases). V lost 6 bases and J lost 0, with 13 bases in between. Germline V lookup: CDR1 GTSNPN, CDR2 SVGIG (reference sequence). This CDR3 region has 14 residues. CDR3 sequence (DNA): TGTGCCTGTATACGACAGGTTAGCACAGATACGCAGTATTTT. Encoded protein: CACIRQVSTDTQYF.

In DNA, the CDR3 is TGTGCCAGCAGTCCTCAGGACAGGGAAGAGACCCAGTACTTC. It is translated as CASSPQDREETQYF. This chain connects TRBV28 to TRBJ2-5, with 8 positions matching TRBD1. V dropped 5 bases and J dropped 3; count of bases not matched to a gene: 5. Germline V gene sequence: CDR1 MDHEN, CDR2 SYDVKM. CDR3 length: 14 residues.

The rearrangement links TRBV30 to TRBJ1-6; D gene unclear. CDR1 and CDR2 from the germline V gene are GTSNPN and SVGIG (reference sequence). Trimming stripped 1 base from V and 8 bases from J, with 12 bases between. The CDR3 is 14 residues long. The CDR3 region has the DNA TGTGCCTGGAGTGAAATGAGCACAGATTCACCCCTCCACTTT. Amino acid sequence: CAWSEMSTDSPLHF.

The chain employs TRBV5-1 and TRBJ2-1, with 11 positions matching TRBD2. The germline CDR1 and CDR2 sequences are SGHRS and YFSETQ. This CDR3 has 17 residues. With V trimmed by 0 bases and J by 5 bases, 7 bases remained unmatched. CDR3 sequence (DNA): TGCGCCAGCAGCTTGGAGCTAGCGGGGGGCAGGCACAATGAGCAGTTCTTC. It yields the protein CASSLELAGGRHNEQFF.

CDR3 DNA sequence: TGTGCCAGCAGCAGAACAGGGTTGGAGACCCAGTACTTC. Protein sequence: CASSRTGLETQYF. The rearrangement joins TRBV6-6 to TRBJ2-5, with a weak D call TRBD1 (6 bases). Germline V gene lookup returns CDR1 MNHNY and CDR2 SVGAGI (reference sequence). The CDR3 extends over 13 amino acids. Trimming cost V 6 bases and J 5 bases, with 13 bases left between them.

The CDR3 loop is CASSLLAVNEQFF. CDR3 bases: TGTGCCAGCAGTCTACTAGCGGTCAATGAGCAGTTCTTC. J is TRBJ2-1 and V is TRBV2, with 8 bases matching TRBD2. J gave up 6 bases and V 5 bases, and 3 bases lay outside the gene matches. Germline assignment: CDR1 SNHLY and CDR2 FYNNEI. This CDR3 has 13 residues.

This clone was picked up a small number of times. The V call is TRBV5-1, the J call TRBJ2-2, with TRBD1 matching 8 bases. CDR3 size: 15 residues. CDR1 is SGHRS, CDR2 YFSETQ, per germline. Germline trimming cut 4 bases from V and 1 base from J; bases unmatched to any gene: 3. CDR3 amino acids: CASSTTGVNTGELFF. The CDR3 DNA reads as TGCGCCAGCAGCACGACAGGGGTGAACACCGGGGAGCTGTTTTTT. Combining the CDR3 with reference TRBV5-1 and TRBJ2-2 gives the whole variable domain KAGVTQTPRYLIKTRGQQVTLSCSPISGHRSVSWYQQTPGQGLQFLFEYFSETQRNKGNFPGRFSGRQFSNSRSEMNVSTLELGDSALYLCASSTTGVNTGELFFGEGSRLTVL.

This clone was seen a single time. The chain couples TRBV29-1 to TRBJ2-1; no firm D call. Germline assignment: CDR1 SQVTM and CDR2 ANQGSEA. This CDR3 comprises 11 residues. The V end lost 4 bases, the J end lost 4 bases, and 5 bases lay between the germline ends. The CDR3 DNA reads TGCAGCGTTGCAAGTTACAATGAGCAGTTCTTC. Translating gives CSVASYNEQFF.

The rearrangement joins TRBV27 to TRBJ2-7; D is uncertain. The ends were cut back, 8 bases at V and 5 bases at J, with 10 bases in the middle. Germline V gene sequence: CDR1 MNHEY, CDR2 SMNVEV (reference sequence). The CDR3 consists of 11 residues. CDR3 coding DNA: TGTGCCAGCTGCACGGTCCACGAGCAGTACTTC. Its protein is CASCTVHEQYF.

The chain links TRBV29-1 to TRBJ2-4; 7 nucleotides line up with TRBD1. There are 14 residues in the CDR3. The ends lost 4 bases at V and 8 bases at J; junction bases unmatched: 11. In germline, CDR1 is SQVTM, CDR2 ANQGSEA. The CDR3 is CSVANTGASDIQYF. The CDR3 region has the DNA TGCAGCGTTGCGAACACAGGGGCCAGTGACATTCAGTACTTC. The full variable domain, its missing parts supplied by reference TRBV29-1 and TRBJ2-4, is SAVISQKPSRDICQRGTSLTIQCQVDSQVTMMFWYRQQPGQSLTLIATANQGSEATYESGFVIDKFPISRPNLTFSTLTVSNMSPEDSSIYLCSVANTGASDIQYFGAGTRLSVL.

The gene calls are TRBV29-1 and TRBJ1-1; D is possibly TRBD1 (5 bases). In germline, CDR1 is SQVTM, CDR2 ANQGSEA. The CDR3 runs to 18 residues. Trimming took off 5 bases at V and 0 bases at J, with 25 bases between the two ends. The CDR3 nucleotides read TGCAGCGTTTACCCGCGCAGGGCCGAACCGACCATGAACACTGAAGCTTTCTTT. This sequence encodes CSVYPRRAEPTMNTEAFF.

The table lists this clone with a count of one. The chain is built from TRBV2 and TRBJ1-1; unclear D gene. Germline V gene lookup returns CDR1 SNHLY and CDR2 FYNNEI. CDR3 size: 11 residues. Trimming cost V 9 bases and J 8 bases, with 13 bases left between them. In nucleotides, the CDR3 is TGTGCCAGGTTTGAAGTCGGGGAAGCTTTCTTT. This translates into CARFEVGEAFF.

This clone was found once. The chain joins TRBV15 to TRBJ1-5; D uncertain. The CDR3 has 17 residues. Trimming took 0 bases from V and 0 from J, leaving 12 bases between them. Germline V gives CDR1 LNHNV, CDR2 YYDKDF (reference sequence). The CDR3 loop reads CATSRDLVQTSNQPQHF. The CDR3 DNA reads as TGTGCCACCAGCAGAGATTTGGTCCAGACTAGCAATCAGCCCCAGCATTTT. The full variable domain, its missing parts supplied by reference TRBV15 and TRBJ1-5, is DAMVIQNPRYQVTQFGKPVTLSCSQTLNHNVMYWYQQKSSQAPKLLFHYYDKDFNNEADTPDNFQSRRPNTSFCFLDIRSPGLGDTAMYLCATSRDLVQTSNQPQHFGDGTRLSIL.

J is TRBJ2-5 and V is TRBV2; 10 bases fit TRBD2. In germline, CDR1 is SNHLY, CDR2 FYNNEI. The CDR3 extends over 13 amino acids. V trimming: 9 bases; J trimming: 5 bases; junction bases outside the gene matches: 6. CDR3 sequence: CASQRGGEETQYF. The CDR3 DNA reads as TGTGCCAGTCAGCGGGGGGGCGAGGAGACCCAGTACTTC.

The rearrangement links TRBV29-1 to TRBJ1-1; maybe TRBD1 (5 bases). Germline CDR1 reads SQVTM; CDR2 reads ANQGSEA. There are 14 residues in the CDR3. V shed 1 base and J shed 5 bases, with 14 bases lying between them. The CDR3 sequence: CSVEGGGVVTEAFF. The CDR3 coding sequence is TGCAGCGTTGAAGGTGGGGGAGTGGTTACTGAAGCTTTCTTT.

The chain is built from TRBV5-4 and TRBJ1-2; D is uncertain. The V gene's germline CDR1 is SGHNT and CDR2 YYREEE (reference sequence). Deletions cut 4 bases from V and 3 bases from J, with 19 bases between. CDR3 length: 16 residues. CDR3 in amino acids: CASSTVSDGFYYGYTF. As DNA, the CDR3 is TGTGCCAGCAGCACTGTATCGGACGGGTTTTACTATGGCTACACCTTC.

The CDR3: CASSDPSAGGQETQYF. In nucleotides, the CDR3 is TGTGCCAGCAGTGATCCCTCAGCGGGGGGGCAAGAGACCCAGTACTTC. The V gene is TRBV25-1, the J gene TRBJ2-5; 10 bases line up with TRBD2. This CDR3 comprises 16 residues. Germline CDR1 and CDR2: MGHDK and SYGVNS. V trimming: 3 bases; J trimming: 2 bases; junction bases outside the gene matches: 6.

The V gene is TRBV2, the J gene TRBJ1-1; D is unresolved. Deletions cut 1 base from V and 11 bases from J, with 17 bases between. There are 14 residues in the CDR3. CDR1 and CDR2 (germline): SNHLY, FYNNEI. The CDR3 loop is CASSEGWGKGIAFF. Written as DNA, the CDR3 is TGTGCCAGCAGTGAAGGCTGGGGAAAAGGGATCGCTTTCTTT.

The chain has TRBV4-3 and TRBJ2-3; D might be TRBD1 (6 bases). Trimming cost V 1 base and J 0 bases, with 11 bases left between them. CDR1 LGHNA and CDR2 YSLEER come from the germline V gene. The CDR3 totals 16 residues. The chain's CDR3 is CASSQGLGGSTDTQYF. CDR3 in DNA: TGCGCCAGCAGCCAAGGCCTAGGGGGTAGCACAGATACGCAGTATTTT.

This clone was found a few times. V is TRBV2 and J is TRBJ2-3; either TRBD1 or TRBD2 may supply D (5 bases each). The CDR3 spans 15 residues. Trimming stripped 6 bases from V and 6 bases from J, with 19 bases between. The germline gives CDR1 SNHLY, CDR2 FYNNEI. DNA of the CDR3: TGTGCCAGCAGGGATGGACTCTCCGCAGGGGATACGCAGTATTTT. Translated: CASRDGLSAGDTQYF.

The CDR3 is CASSRQGSSTDTQYF. The CDR3 DNA sequence: TGCGCCAGCAGCCGACAGGGGTCCTCCACAGATACGCAGTATTTT. This chain connects TRBV5-1 to TRBJ2-3, with 8 bases that match TRBD1. The V gene's germline CDR1 is SGHRS and CDR2 YFSETQ. Losses at the gene ends were 4 bases for V and 2 bases for J; bases not matched to a gene: 6. This CDR3 is 15 amino acids long.

The CDR3 is CASRLTGGFTEAFF. DNA of the CDR3: TGTGCCAGCAGATTGACAGGGGGCTTCACTGAAGCTTTCTTT. The V and J genes are TRBV27 and TRBJ1-1; 10 nucleotides line up with TRBD1. Germline CDR1 and CDR2: MNHEY and SMNVEV (reference sequence). The CDR3 loop spans 14 amino acids. With 6 bases clipped from V and 4 bases from J, the junction kept 5 bases outside the gene matches.

This clone was detected only a few times. The gene calls are TRBV30 and TRBJ1-1; no reliable D call. V lost 3 bases to trimming and J lost 1 base, with 9 bases between them. The CDR3 totals 13 residues. The germline V gene has CDR1 GTSNPN and CDR2 SVGIG (reference sequence). The CDR3 DNA is TGTGCCTGGAGAGTCGGATGGAACACTGAAGCTTTCTTT. It specifies CAWRVGWNTEAFF.